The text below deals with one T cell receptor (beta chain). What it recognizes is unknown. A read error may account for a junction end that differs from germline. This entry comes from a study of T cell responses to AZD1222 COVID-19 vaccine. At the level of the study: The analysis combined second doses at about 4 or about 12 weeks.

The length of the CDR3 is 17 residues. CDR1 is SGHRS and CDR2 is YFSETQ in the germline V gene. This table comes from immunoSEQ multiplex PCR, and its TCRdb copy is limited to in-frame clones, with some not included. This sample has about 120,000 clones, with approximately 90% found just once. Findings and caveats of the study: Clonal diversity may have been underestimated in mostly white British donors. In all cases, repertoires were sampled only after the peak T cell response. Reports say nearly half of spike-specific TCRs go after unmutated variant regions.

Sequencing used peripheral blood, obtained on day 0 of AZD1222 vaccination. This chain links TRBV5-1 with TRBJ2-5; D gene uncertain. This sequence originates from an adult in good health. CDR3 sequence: CASSPDTPALGQGTQYF. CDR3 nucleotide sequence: TGCGCCAGCAGCCCCGACACCCCGGCCCTAGGGCAAGGGACCCAGTACTTC.